The present T cell receptor (beta chain) was sequenced within a study of blood T cell repertoires in COVID-19. About the research overall: The cDNA or gDNA used as material had been derived from T cells, B-cell-depleted T cells, or PBMCs.

Germline CDR1 and CDR2: GTSNPN and SVGIG (reference sequence). This CDR3 is 13 amino acids long. The V end was cut by 0 bases, the J end by 5 bases, with 11 bases between. The authors' processing: Estimation of nucleated cell counts was performed using reference gene primer amplification. TCRdb keeps only in-frame clones here, not all; method: immunoSEQ multiplex PCR. V and J calls and clone size are as listed in that table; D and trimming were resolved from the DNA. Altogether about 50,000 clones are present, 90% to 95% being singletons, with the ten largest covering more than 9.5%. This clone showed up just once.

This TCR derives from an elderly woman with acute or convalescent COVID-19. The chain combines TRBV30 with TRBJ2-7, with D perhaps matching TRBD1 (6 bases). Sample: peripheral blood. The CDR3 protein is CAWSVQQGHEQYF. CDR3 in DNA: TGTGCCTGGAGTGTACAACAGGGACACGAGCAGTACTTC.